Included here is one TCR beta chain sequence, with context. The CDR3 is made up of 14 amino acids. Germline loops: CDR1 ENHRY, CDR2 SYGVKD. Between the trimmed V and J ends, which lost 2 bases and 2 bases, there was a span of 9 bases. The sample comes from a study of cytomegalovirus exposure and HLA in healthy donors. A multiplex PCR was run with 60 Vbeta primers and 13 Jbeta primers. This table comes from immunoSEQ multiplex PCR, and its TCRdb copy is limited to in-frame clones, with some not included. The sample yields under 200,000 clones, 79% seen once. This chain links TRBV10-3 with TRBJ1-1; D ambiguous. Source material: PBMCs. This sequence originates from a woman aged 45-60 years in good health and CMV-seronegative. CDR3 DNA sequence: TGTGCCATCAGTGAGGAGGAGATCAACACTGAAGCTTTCTTT. Its translation: CAISEEEINTEAFF.